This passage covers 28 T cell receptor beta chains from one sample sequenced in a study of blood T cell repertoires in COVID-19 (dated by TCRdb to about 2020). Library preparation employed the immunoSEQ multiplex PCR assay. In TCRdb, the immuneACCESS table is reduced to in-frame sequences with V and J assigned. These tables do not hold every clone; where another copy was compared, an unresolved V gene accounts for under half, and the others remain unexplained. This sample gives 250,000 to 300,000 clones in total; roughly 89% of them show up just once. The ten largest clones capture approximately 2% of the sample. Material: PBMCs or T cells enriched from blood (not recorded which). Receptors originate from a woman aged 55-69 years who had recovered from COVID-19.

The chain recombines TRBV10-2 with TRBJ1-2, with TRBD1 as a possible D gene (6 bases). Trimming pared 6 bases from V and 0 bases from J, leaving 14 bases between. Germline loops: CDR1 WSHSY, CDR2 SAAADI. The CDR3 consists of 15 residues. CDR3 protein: CASRIGAGANYGYTF. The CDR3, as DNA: TGCGCCAGCAGAATCGGCGCAGGGGCTAACTATGGCTACACCTTC.

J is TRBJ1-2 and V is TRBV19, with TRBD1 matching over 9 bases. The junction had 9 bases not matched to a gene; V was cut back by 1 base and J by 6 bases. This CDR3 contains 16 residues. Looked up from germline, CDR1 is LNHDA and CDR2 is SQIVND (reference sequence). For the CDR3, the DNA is TGTGCCAGTAGTATAGTTAACAGGGGGCGGATGGATGGCTACACCTTC. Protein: CASSIVNRGRMDGYTF.

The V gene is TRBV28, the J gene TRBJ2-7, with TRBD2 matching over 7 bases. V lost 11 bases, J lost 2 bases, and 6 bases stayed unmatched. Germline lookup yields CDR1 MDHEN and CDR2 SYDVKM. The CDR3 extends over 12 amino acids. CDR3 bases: TGTGCCTCCGGGAGGTATCCCTACGAGCAGTACTTC. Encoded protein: CASGRYPYEQYF.

This chain's CDR3 is CASSGDRGQPQHF. Here the CDR3 DNA reads TGTGCCAGCAGCGGCGACAGGGGGCAGCCCCAGCATTTT. The chain recombines TRBV12-3 or TRBV12-4 with TRBJ1-5, with 9 positions matching TRBD1. The CDR3 is made up of 13 amino acids. J was trimmed by 7 bases and V by 6 bases; bases with no gene match: 4.

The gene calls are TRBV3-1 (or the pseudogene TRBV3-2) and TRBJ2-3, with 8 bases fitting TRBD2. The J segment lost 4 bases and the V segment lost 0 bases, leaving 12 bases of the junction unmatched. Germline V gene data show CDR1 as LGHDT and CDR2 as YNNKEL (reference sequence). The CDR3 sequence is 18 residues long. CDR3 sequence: CASSQEFWSGSKADTQYF. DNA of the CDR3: TGTGCCAGCAGCCAAGAGTTCTGGAGCGGGAGCAAAGCAGATACGCAGTATTTT.

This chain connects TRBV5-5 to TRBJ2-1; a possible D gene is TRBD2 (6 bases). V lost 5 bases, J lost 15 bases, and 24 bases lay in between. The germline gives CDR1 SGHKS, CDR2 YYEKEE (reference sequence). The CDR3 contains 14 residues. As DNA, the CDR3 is TGTGCCAGCAGAAGCGGCGGGGTAAAGAGAGGGTGGTTCTTC. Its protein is CASRSGGVKRGWFF.

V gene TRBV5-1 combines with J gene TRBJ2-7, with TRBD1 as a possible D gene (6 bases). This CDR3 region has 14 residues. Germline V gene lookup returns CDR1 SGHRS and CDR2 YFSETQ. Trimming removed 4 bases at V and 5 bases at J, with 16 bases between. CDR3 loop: CASSLLQGSNEQYF. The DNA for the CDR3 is TGCGCCAGCAGCCTGCTACAGGGATCGAACGAGCAGTACTTC. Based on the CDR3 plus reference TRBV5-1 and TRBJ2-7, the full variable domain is KAGVTQTPRYLIKTRGQQVTLSCSPISGHRSVSWYQQTPGQGLQFLFEYFSETQRNKGNFPGRFSGRQFSNSRSEMNVSTLELGDSALYLCASSLLQGSNEQYFGPGTRLTVT.

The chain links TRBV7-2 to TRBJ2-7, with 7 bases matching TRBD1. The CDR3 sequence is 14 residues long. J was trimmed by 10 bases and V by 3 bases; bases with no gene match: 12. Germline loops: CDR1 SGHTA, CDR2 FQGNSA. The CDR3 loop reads CASSLYSDRDAQYF. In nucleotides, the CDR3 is TGTGCCAGCAGCTTGTATAGCGACAGGGACGCCCAGTACTTC.

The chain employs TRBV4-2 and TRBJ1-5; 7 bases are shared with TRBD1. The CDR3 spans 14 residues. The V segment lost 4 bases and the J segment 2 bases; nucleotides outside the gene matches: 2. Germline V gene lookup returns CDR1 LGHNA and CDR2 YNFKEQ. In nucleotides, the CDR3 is TGTGCCAGCAGCCGAGGACAGGGCAATCAGCCCCAGCATTTT. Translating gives CASSRGQGNQPQHF.

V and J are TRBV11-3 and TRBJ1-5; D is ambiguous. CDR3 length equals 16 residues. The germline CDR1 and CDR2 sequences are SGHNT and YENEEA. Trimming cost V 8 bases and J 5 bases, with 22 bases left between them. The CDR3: CASGHWATCGDQPQHF. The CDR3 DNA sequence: TGTGCCAGCGGCCATTGGGCAACCTGTGGTGATCAGCCCCAGCATTTT.

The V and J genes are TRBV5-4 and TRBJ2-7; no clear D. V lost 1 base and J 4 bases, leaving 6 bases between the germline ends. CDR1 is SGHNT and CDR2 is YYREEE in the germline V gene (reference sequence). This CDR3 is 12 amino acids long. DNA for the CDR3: TGTGCCAGCAGCTTGTTCCCTTACGAGCAGTACTTC. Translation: CASSLFPYEQYF.

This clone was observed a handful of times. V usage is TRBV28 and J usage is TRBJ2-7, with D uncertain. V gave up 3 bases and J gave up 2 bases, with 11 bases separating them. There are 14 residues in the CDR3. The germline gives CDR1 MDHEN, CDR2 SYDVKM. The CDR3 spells CASSFELSTYEQYF. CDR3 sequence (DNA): TGTGCCAGCAGTTTTGAGCTGAGCACCTACGAGCAGTACTTC.

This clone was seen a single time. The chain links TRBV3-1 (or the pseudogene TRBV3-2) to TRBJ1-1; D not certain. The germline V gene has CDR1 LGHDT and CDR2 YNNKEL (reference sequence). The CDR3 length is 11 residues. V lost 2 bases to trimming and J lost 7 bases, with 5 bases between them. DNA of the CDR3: TGTGCCAGCAGCCAATTGAGTGAAGCTTTCTTT. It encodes CASSQLSEAFF.

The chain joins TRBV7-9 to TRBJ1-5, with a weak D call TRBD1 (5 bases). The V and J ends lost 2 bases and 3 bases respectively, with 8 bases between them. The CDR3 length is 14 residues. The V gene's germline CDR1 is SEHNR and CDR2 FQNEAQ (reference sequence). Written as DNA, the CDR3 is TGTGCCAGCAGCTTACAGGGCTCCAATCAGCCCCAGCATTTT. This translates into CASSLQGSNQPQHF.

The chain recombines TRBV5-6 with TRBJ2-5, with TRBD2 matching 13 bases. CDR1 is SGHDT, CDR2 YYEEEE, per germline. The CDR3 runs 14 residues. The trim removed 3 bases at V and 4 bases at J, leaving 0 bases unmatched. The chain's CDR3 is CASSWTSGRETQYF. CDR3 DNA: TGTGCCAGCAGCTGGACTAGCGGGAGAGAGACCCAGTACTTC.

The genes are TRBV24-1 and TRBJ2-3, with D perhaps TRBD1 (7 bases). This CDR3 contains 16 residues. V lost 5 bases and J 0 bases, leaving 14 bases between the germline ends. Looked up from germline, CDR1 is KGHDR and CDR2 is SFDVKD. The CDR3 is CATSGGGTASTDTQYF. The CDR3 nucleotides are TGTGCCACCAGTGGAGGCGGGACAGCTAGCACAGATACGCAGTATTTT.

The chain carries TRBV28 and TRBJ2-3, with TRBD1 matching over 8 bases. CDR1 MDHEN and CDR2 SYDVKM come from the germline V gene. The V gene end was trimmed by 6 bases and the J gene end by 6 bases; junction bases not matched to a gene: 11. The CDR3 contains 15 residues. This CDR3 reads CASRGQGLNTDTQYF. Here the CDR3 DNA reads TGTGCCAGCAGAGGACAGGGCTTGAACACGGATACGCAGTATTTT.

In DNA form, the CDR3 reads TGCGCCAGCAGACCGAATACCGGGACAGGGAACCACGAGCAGTACTTC. It specifies CASRPNTGTGNHEQYF. The V and J genes are TRBV4-1 and TRBJ2-7; 9 nucleotides align to TRBD1. Germline loops: CDR1 MGHRA, CDR2 YSYEKL. The J segment lost 5 bases and the V segment lost 6 bases, leaving 14 bases of the junction unmatched. The CDR3 sequence is 16 residues long.

CDR3 in amino acids: CASNGLNRGNQPQHF. Here the CDR3 DNA reads TGTGCCAGCAATGGACTCAACAGGGGCAATCAGCCCCAGCATTTT. V and J are TRBV2 and TRBJ1-5, with a weak D call TRBD1 (6 bases). Germline-derived CDR1 and CDR2 are SNHLY and FYNNEI. V was shortened by 7 bases and J by 2 bases, with 15 bases between the two germline ends. CDR3 length: 15 residues.

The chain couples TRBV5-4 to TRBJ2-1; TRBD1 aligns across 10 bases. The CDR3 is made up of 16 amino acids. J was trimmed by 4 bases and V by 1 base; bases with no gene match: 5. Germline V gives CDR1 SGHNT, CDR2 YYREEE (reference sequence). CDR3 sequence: CASSLSGQGGYNEQFF. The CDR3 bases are TGTGCCAGCAGCTTGTCTGGACAGGGGGGATACAATGAGCAGTTCTTC.

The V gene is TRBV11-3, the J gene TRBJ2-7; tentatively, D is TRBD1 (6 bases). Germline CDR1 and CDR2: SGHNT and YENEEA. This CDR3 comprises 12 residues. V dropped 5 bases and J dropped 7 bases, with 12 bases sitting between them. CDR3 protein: CASSRDTREQYF. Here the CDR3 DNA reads TGTGCCAGCAGCCGGGACACAAGGGAGCAGTACTTC.

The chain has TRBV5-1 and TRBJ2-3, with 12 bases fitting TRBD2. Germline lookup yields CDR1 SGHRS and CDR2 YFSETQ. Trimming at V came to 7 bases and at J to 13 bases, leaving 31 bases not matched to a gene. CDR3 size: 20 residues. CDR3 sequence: CASSPSGTATGTSGLGKEYF. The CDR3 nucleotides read TGCGCCAGCTCCCCCTCCGGGACAGCGACCGGGACTAGCGGGCTCGGTAAGGAGTATTTT.

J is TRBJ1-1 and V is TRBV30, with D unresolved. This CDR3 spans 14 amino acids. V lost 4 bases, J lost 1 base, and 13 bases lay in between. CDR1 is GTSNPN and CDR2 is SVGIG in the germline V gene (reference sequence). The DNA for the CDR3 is TGTGCCTGGAAAGCCCCGGCGGCGAACACTGAAGCTTTCTTT. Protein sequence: CAWKAPAANTEAFF.

CDR3: CASISRGVTGIYF. CDR3 in DNA: TGTGCCAGCATATCCCGGGGGGTTACAGGGATTTACTTC. The V and J genes are TRBV6-5 and TRBJ2-5; D is perhaps TRBD2 (7 bases). This CDR3 contains 13 residues. V was shortened by 7 bases and J by 14 bases, with 23 bases between the two germline ends. Germline V gene lookup returns CDR1 MNHEY and CDR2 SVGAGI.

The CDR3 loop is CAINRDRELANYGYTF. CDR3 in DNA: TGTGCCATCAATAGGGACAGGGAGTTAGCTAACTATGGCTACACCTTC. This chain links TRBV10-3 with TRBJ1-2, with 9 bases matching TRBD1. Losses at the gene ends were 7 bases for V and 0 bases for J; bases not matched to a gene: 9. CDR3 length: 16 amino acids. Germline lookup yields CDR1 ENHRY and CDR2 SYGVKD.

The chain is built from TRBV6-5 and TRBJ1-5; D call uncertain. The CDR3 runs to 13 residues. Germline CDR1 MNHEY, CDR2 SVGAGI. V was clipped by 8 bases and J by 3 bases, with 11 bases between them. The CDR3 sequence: CASGQSYNQPQHF. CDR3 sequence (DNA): TGTGCCAGCGGCCAAAGTTACAATCAGCCCCAGCATTTT.

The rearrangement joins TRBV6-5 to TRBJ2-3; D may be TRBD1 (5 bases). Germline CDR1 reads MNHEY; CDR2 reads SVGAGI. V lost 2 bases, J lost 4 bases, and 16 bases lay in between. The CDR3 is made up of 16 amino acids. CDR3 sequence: CASSYRGQFGADTQYF. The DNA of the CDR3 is TGTGCCAGCAGTTACAGGGGTCAGTTTGGCGCAGATACGCAGTATTTT.

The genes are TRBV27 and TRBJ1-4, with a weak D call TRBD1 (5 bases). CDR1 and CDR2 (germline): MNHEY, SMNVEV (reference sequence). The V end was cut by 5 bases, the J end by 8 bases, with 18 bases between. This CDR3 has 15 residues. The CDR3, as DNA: TGTGCCAGCAGTCTTAGTACGGGGGGGACGGAAAAACTGTTTTTT. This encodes CASSLSTGGTEKLFF. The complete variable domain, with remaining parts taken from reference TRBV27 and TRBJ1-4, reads EAQVTQNPRYLITVTGKKLTVTCSQNMNHEYMSWYRQDPGLGLRQIYYSMNVEVTDKGDVPEGYKVSRKEKRNFPLILESPSPNQTSLYFCASSLSTGGTEKLFFGSGTQLSVL.